The next 19 T cell receptor beta chains were all read from a single sample in a study of graft-versus-host responses after intestinal transplantation. Profiled with immunoSEQ multiplex PCR; TCRdb holds only in-frame clones, not every one. The table has approximately 50,000 clones, around nine tenths seen once; the top ten hold roughly 1.5%. The starting material was PBMCs, obtained 26 days after transplant. The receptors were gathered from a human patient who received an intestinal transplant, so some T cells may come from the graft donor.

J is TRBJ2-3 and V is TRBV9; unclear D gene. The germline V gene has CDR1 SGDLS and CDR2 YYNGEE. CDR3 length: 14 residues. With 0 bases removed from V and 0 bases from J, the gap between germline ends came to 5 bases. As DNA, the CDR3 is TGTGCCAGCAGCGTAGAGCCGAGCACAGATACGCAGTATTTT. It translates to CASSVEPSTDTQYF.

The gene calls are TRBV5-5 and TRBJ1-2; 10 bases fit TRBD1. Germline V lookup: CDR1 SGHKS, CDR2 YYEKEE (reference sequence). Trimming took 4 bases from V and 4 from J; bases not matched to a gene: 7. The CDR3 runs 15 residues. The CDR3 DNA reads TGTGCCAGCAGCCCCCGACAGGGGGCTGGCTATGGCTACACCTTC. Amino acids: CASSPRQGAGYGYTF.

The rearrangement joins TRBV2 to TRBJ2-5; D may be TRBD2 (7 bases). The germline CDR1 and CDR2 sequences are SNHLY and FYNNEI. The CDR3 totals 16 residues. V shed 6 bases and J shed 4 bases, with 21 bases lying between them. The CDR3 bases are TGTGCCAGCAGGTCCCCCGAGGGAGGGGGAAGAGAGACCCAGTACTTC. Its protein is CASRSPEGGGRETQYF.

This clone was counted a few times. The V gene is TRBV4-1, the J gene TRBJ1-1, with D possibly being TRBD1 (5 bases). The germline V gene has CDR1 MGHRA and CDR2 YSYEKL. CDR3 size: 14 residues. The V end was cut by 3 bases, the J end by 1 base, with 9 bases between. CDR3 bases: TGCGCCAGCAGCCATAGACAGACGAACACTGAAGCTTTCTTT. Translated, it gives CASSHRQTNTEAFF.

This chain's CDR3 is CASSPRSGTEAYEQYV. CDR3 sequence (DNA): TGTGCCAGCAGCCCCCGGTCCGGGACTGAAGCCTACGAGCAGTACGTC. This rearrangement joins TRBV5-8 to TRBJ2-7; D might be TRBD2 (6 bases). Per germline, CDR1 SGHTS and CDR2 YDEGEE. Trimming stripped 4 bases from V and 2 bases from J, with 19 bases between. The CDR3 contains 16 residues.

CDR3 sequence reads: CASSTGTEVPLAKNIQYF. The CDR3 nucleotides read TGTGCCAGCAGCACCGGGACTGAAGTCCCTTTGGCCAAAAACATTCAGTACTTC. V is TRBV28 and J is TRBJ2-4; D is perhaps TRBD2 (6 bases). Germline lookup yields CDR1 MDHEN and CDR2 SYDVKM. CDR3 length: 18 amino acids. Trimming took 6 bases from V and 1 from J, leaving 22 bases between them.

The gene calls are TRBV4-1 and TRBJ2-2; D is unclear. V gave up 0 bases and J gave up 3 bases, with 14 bases separating them. Germline V gene sequence: CDR1 MGHRA, CDR2 YSYEKL. CDR3 length equals 17 residues. The CDR3 here is CASSQDPPAPYTGELFF. The CDR3 nucleotides are TGCGCCAGCAGCCAAGATCCGCCCGCGCCCTACACCGGGGAGCTGTTTTTT.

V is TRBV5-1 and J is TRBJ2-2, with 7 bases identical to TRBD1. The CDR3 has 13 residues. Per the germline V gene, CDR1 is SGHRS and CDR2 is YFSETQ. V shed 8 bases and J 1 base; nucleotides not matched to a gene: 2. CDR3 sequence: CASRTGNTGELFF. The CDR3 bases are TGCGCCAGTCGGACAGGGAACACCGGGGAGCTGTTTTTT. The full variable domain, rest sourced from reference TRBV5-1 and TRBJ2-2, is KAGVTQTPRYLIKTRGQQVTLSCSPISGHRSVSWYQQTPGQGLQFLFEYFSETQRNKGNFPGRFSGRQFSNSRSEMNVSTLELGDSALYLCASRTGNTGELFFGEGSRLTVL.

The rearrangement joins TRBV6-5 to TRBJ1-3; unclear D gene. The CDR3 extends over 14 amino acids. Between the trimmed V and J ends, which lost 6 bases and 1 base, there was a span of 10 bases. Germline V CDR1 and CDR2: MNHEY, SVGAGI. In DNA form, the CDR3 reads TGTGCCAGCAGGCCCGGTTATTCTGGAAACACCATATATTTT. Residues: CASRPGYSGNTIYF.

The genes are TRBV6-5 and TRBJ2-1; 8 bases are shared with TRBD2. V dropped 0 bases and J dropped 8; count of bases not matched to a gene: 6. The germline CDR1 and CDR2 sequences are MNHEY and SVGAGI. This CDR3 comprises 15 residues. Written as DNA, the CDR3 is TGTGCCAGCAGTTACTCGTCGGGGGGGGACTATGAGCAGTTCTTC. Translated, it gives CASSYSSGGDYEQFF.

The V gene is TRBV5-8, the J gene TRBJ1-2; D unresolved. V lost 4 bases to trimming and J lost 0 bases, with 13 bases between them. The CDR3 runs 15 residues. CDR1 is SGHTS, CDR2 YDEGEE, per germline. The CDR3 region has the DNA TGTGCCAGCAGCCCCCTCTCCACGGCTAACTATGGCTACACCTTC. It codes for CASSPLSTANYGYTF.

The rearrangement uses TRBV7-9 and TRBJ2-3; D may be TRBD2 (5 bases). From germline, CDR1 is SEHNR and CDR2 FQNEAQ (reference sequence). Trimming removed 1 base at V and 2 bases at J, with 10 bases between. The CDR3 has 15 amino acids. The CDR3 is CASSLGGEFTDTQYF. For the CDR3, the DNA is TGTGCCAGCAGCTTAGGTGGGGAGTTCACAGATACGCAGTATTTT.

This clone has a single count. One end of the junction does not line up with germline, which may come from a read error. The rearrangement links TRBV7-2 to TRBJ2-3; 13 nucleotides match TRBD2. This CDR3 contains 13 residues. Germline CDR1 reads SGHTA; CDR2 reads FQGNSA. Written as DNA, the CDR3 is TGTGCCAGCAGCTTATACGAACTAGCGGGGGGGGATTTT. Protein product: CASSLYELAGGDF.

The chain combines TRBV10-3 with TRBJ2-1, with 11 bases identical to TRBD2. Looked up from germline, CDR1 is ENHRY and CDR2 is SYGVKD. CDR3 length: 15 amino acids. V dropped 4 bases and J dropped 3; count of bases not matched to a gene: 2. The CDR3 reads CAISALAGGYNEQFF. The CDR3 nucleotides are TGTGCCATCAGTGCCCTAGCGGGGGGCTACAATGAGCAGTTCTTC.

The V call is TRBV11-2, the J call TRBJ2-7; possibly TRBD1 for D (6 bases). Germline V gives CDR1 SGHAT, CDR2 FQNNGV. This CDR3 spans 13 amino acids. The CDR3 DNA reads TGTGCCAGCAGCTTAGCCCCAGGGGCCTGGTCCTCTGTA. Translating it yields CASSLAPGAWSSV.

The rearrangement uses TRBV9 and TRBJ2-1, with 7 bases lining up with TRBD2. The V segment lost 1 base and the J segment 1 base; nucleotides outside the gene matches: 8. This CDR3 spans 17 amino acids. The V gene's germline CDR1 is SGDLS and CDR2 YYNGEE. The CDR3 reads CASSVLAEIRSYNEQFF. CDR3 in DNA: TGTGCCAGCAGCGTACTAGCGGAGATTCGGTCCTACAATGAGCAGTTCTTC.

V usage is TRBV11-2 and J usage is TRBJ2-5; D uncertain. This CDR3 spans 13 amino acids. Trimming removed 5 bases at V and 0 bases at J, with 7 bases between. Per germline, CDR1 SGHAT and CDR2 FQNNGV. The CDR3 sequence is CASSPTYQETQYF. CDR3 in DNA: TGTGCCAGCAGCCCTACGTACCAAGAGACCCAGTACTTC.

The V call is TRBV4-1, the J call TRBJ1-5; unclear D gene. Germline assignment: CDR1 MGHRA and CDR2 YSYEKL. The CDR3 covers 14 residues. Trimming pared 4 bases from V and 4 bases from J, leaving 11 bases between. CDR3: CASSLNTLNQPQHF. CDR3 nucleotides: TGCGCCAGCAGCCTAAACACCTTAAATCAGCCCCAGCATTTT.

The rearrangement links TRBV4-1 to TRBJ1-1; 9 bases match TRBD1. The CDR3 runs to 17 residues. In germline, CDR1 is MGHRA, CDR2 YSYEKL. After removal of 4 bases from V and 2 bases from J, the junction contained 11 bases not matched to a gene. DNA for the CDR3: TGCGCCAGCAGCCCCATTCCAGGGACAGGGAATAACACTGAAGCTTTCTTT. It is translated as CASSPIPGTGNNTEAFF.